Described below is a single T cell receptor (beta chain) sequence and its context. Its antigen is still unknown. The CDR3 totals 13 residues. Germline V CDR1 and CDR2: MNHEY, SVGAGI. Trimming took off 2 bases at V and 5 bases at J, with 9 bases between the two ends. The treatment here: roughly nine-day PBMC culture with coronavirus spike peptide pools or control peptides (ViraFEST assay). These data originate in a study of vaccination and CD4 T cells after COVID-19. At the level of the study: Convalescent persons amounted to six males plus four females, two of whom were Hispanic. Each control culture was treated with a CEFX pool, an HIV-1 Nef pool, or no peptide.

The Oncomine TCR Beta short-read assay sequenced DNA from cultured CD4+ T cells. TCRdb processed the PCR reads anew with MiXCR; each CDR3 protein has one entry. Of about 10,000 distinct CDR3 sequences in the sample, approximately 61% were seen once. Material: CD4+ T cells from blood, cultured in vitro. This TCR came from a human donor who had recovered from COVID-19. V gene TRBV6-5 combines with J gene TRBJ1-1; tentative D call: TRBD1 (5 bases). The CDR3 DNA reads as TGTGCCAGCAGTTACCCCAGGGCAACTGAAGCTTTCTTT. Its protein is CASSYPRATEAFF.